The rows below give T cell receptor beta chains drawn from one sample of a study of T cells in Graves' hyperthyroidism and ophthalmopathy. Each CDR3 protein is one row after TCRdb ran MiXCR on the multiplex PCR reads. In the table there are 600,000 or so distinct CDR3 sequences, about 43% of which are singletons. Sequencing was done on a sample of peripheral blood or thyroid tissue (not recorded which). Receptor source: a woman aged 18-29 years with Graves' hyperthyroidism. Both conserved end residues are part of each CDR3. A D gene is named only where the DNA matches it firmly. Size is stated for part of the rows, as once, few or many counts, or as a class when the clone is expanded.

CDR3nt: TGTGCCAGCAGACCTAATCAACAGGGGGGTTTTGGGACTGAAGCTTTCTTT; CDR3aa: CASRPNQQGGFGTEAFF; abundance: NA; v_gene: TRBV12-3/TRBV12-4; d_gene: TRBD1; j_gene: TRBJ1-1
CDR3nt: TGTGCCAGCAGTGCTAGGAGGGGTAGGGATTCACCCCTCCACTTT; CDR3aa: CASSARRGRDSPLHF; abundance: NA; v_gene: TRBV25-1; d_gene: NA; j_gene: TRBJ1-6
CDR3nt: TGTGCCAGCAGTCCACCTCAGGGATCGCGCTCTGGGGCCAACGTCCTGACTTTC; CDR3aa: CASSPPQGSRSGANVLTF; abundance: NA; v_gene: TRBV7-3; d_gene: NA; j_gene: TRBJ2-6
CDR3nt: TGTGCCAGCAGTGAATTTGGAAGCCATAATCAGGCCCAGCATTTT; CDR3aa: CASSEFGSHNQAQHF; abundance: NA; v_gene: TRBV12-3/TRBV12-4; d_gene: NA; j_gene: TRBJ1-5
CDR3nt: TGTGCCAGCAGTAAAGACAGGGTGGCAGGTATCACCGGGGAGCTGTTTTTT; CDR3aa: CASSKDRVAGITGELFF; abundance: NA; v_gene: TRBV10-3; d_gene: TRBD1; j_gene: TRBJ2-2
CDR3nt: TGCGCCAGCAGTGAGCTGCAGACCCAGTACTTC; CDR3aa: CASSELQTQYF; abundance: many; v_gene: TRBV10-2; d_gene: NA; j_gene: TRBJ2-5
CDR3nt: TGTGCCAGCAGCCTCAGGGCTAGCGGTAGCACAGATACGCAGTATTTT; CDR3aa: CASSLRASGSTDTQYF; abundance: NA; v_gene: TRBV9; d_gene: TRBD2; j_gene: TRBJ2-3
CDR3nt: TGTGCCAGCAGCTTGGCCCAGGAGACAAACTATGGCTACACCTTC; CDR3aa: CASSLAQETNYGYTF; abundance: NA; v_gene: TRBV7-7; d_gene: NA; j_gene: TRBJ1-2
CDR3nt: TGTGCCAGCAGCAGGGGGGGAGGGAGCTCCTACGAGCAGTACTTC; CDR3aa: CASSRGGGSSYEQYF; abundance: NA; v_gene: TRBV7-6; d_gene: NA; j_gene: TRBJ2-7
CDR3nt: TGTGCCAGCAGCCCTCATGTAGGGACCCAGTACTTC; CDR3aa: CASSPHVGTQYF; abundance: NA; v_gene: TRBV7-2; d_gene: NA; j_gene: TRBJ2-5
CDR3nt: TGTGCCAGCAGCTTAGAAGCCAGGGGGCTGTACGAGCAGTACTTC; CDR3aa: CASSLEARGLYEQYF; abundance: few; v_gene: TRBV7-8; d_gene: TRBD1; j_gene: TRBJ2-7
CDR3nt: TGTGCCAGCAGCCCCCTTCAGGGGACCGAGACCCAGTACTTC; CDR3aa: CASSPLQGTETQYF; abundance: NA; v_gene: TRBV7-2; d_gene: NA; j_gene: TRBJ2-5
CDR3nt: TGTGCCAGCAGCTCCAGAGGACGAGACTACGAGCAGTACTTC; CDR3aa: CASSSRGRDYEQYF; abundance: few; v_gene: TRBV12-3/TRBV12-4; d_gene: NA; j_gene: TRBJ2-7
CDR3nt: TGTGCCACCAGTGATGCCGGGACCGGGAACACTGAAGCTTTCTTT; CDR3aa: CATSDAGTGNTEAFF; abundance: many; v_gene: TRBV24-1; d_gene: NA; j_gene: TRBJ1-1
CDR3nt: TGTGCTAGTGGTTTGGCCCAGGGGAACGGCTACACCTTC; CDR3aa: CASGLAQGNGYTF; abundance: few; v_gene: TRBV12-3/TRBV12-4; d_gene: NA; j_gene: TRBJ1-2
CDR3nt: TGTGCCAGCAGTCGTCCTACAGGGCGGGCTTTCTTT; CDR3aa: CASSRPTGRAFF; abundance: few; v_gene: TRBV12-3/TRBV12-4; d_gene: NA; j_gene: TRBJ1-1
CDR3nt: TGTGCCAGCAGTGAATCGGGGGGACGGATCAATCAGCCCCAGCATTTT; CDR3aa: CASSESGGRINQPQHF; abundance: NA; v_gene: TRBV25-1; d_gene: NA; j_gene: TRBJ1-5
CDR3nt: TGCAGTGCTCGGGGGTGGTACTTGAACACTGAAGCTTTCTTT; CDR3aa: CSARGWYLNTEAFF; abundance: few; v_gene: TRBV20-1; d_gene: NA; j_gene: TRBJ1-1
CDR3nt: TGTGCCAGCAGAAAGGGGGAGACCCAGTACTTC; CDR3aa: CASRKGETQYF; abundance: many; v_gene: TRBV7-8; d_gene: NA; j_gene: TRBJ2-5
CDR3nt: TGTGCCAGCCCAACAGGGTTTGGAAACACCATATATTTT; CDR3aa: CASPTGFGNTIYF; abundance: NA; v_gene: TRBV25-1; d_gene: NA; j_gene: TRBJ1-3
CDR3nt: TGTGCCAGCAGTGAAGCTACAGGGGCAAACTATGGCTACACCTTC; CDR3aa: CASSEATGANYGYTF; abundance: many; v_gene: TRBV2; d_gene: TRBD1; j_gene: TRBJ1-2
CDR3nt: TGCAGCGTTAGGGCAGGGGGTACTGAAGCTTTCTTT; CDR3aa: CSVRAGGTEAFF; abundance: NA; v_gene: TRBV29-1; d_gene: TRBD1; j_gene: TRBJ1-1
CDR3nt: TGTGCCAGCAGTTCCTGGACTAGCGGGACTCAAGAGACCCAGTACTTC; CDR3aa: CASSSWTSGTQETQYF; abundance: NA; v_gene: TRBV6-2/TRBV6-3; d_gene: TRBD2; j_gene: TRBJ2-5
CDR3nt: TGTGCCAGCAGCTTGGCCGGGGGCTTTGACGAAAAACTGTTTTTT; CDR3aa: CASSLAGGFDEKLFF; abundance: few; v_gene: TRBV25-1; d_gene: NA; j_gene: TRBJ1-4
CDR3nt: TGTGCCACCAGCACCGGGACAGGGACCCAGTACTTC; CDR3aa: CATSTGTGTQYF; abundance: many; v_gene: TRBV15; d_gene: TRBD1; j_gene: TRBJ2-5
CDR3nt: TGCAGTGCTCCCAGGGACGGGCAGACCCAGTACTTC; CDR3aa: CSAPRDGQTQYF; abundance: NA; v_gene: TRBV20-1; d_gene: NA; j_gene: TRBJ2-5
CDR3nt: TGCAGTGCCCCTGCGGGGGGGAGCGATGAGCAGTACTTC; CDR3aa: CSAPAGGSDEQYF; abundance: NA; v_gene: TRBV20-1; d_gene: TRBD2; j_gene: TRBJ2-5
CDR3nt: TGTGCCACCAGTGATTCAGGGTTAAACGTGGAGACCCAGTACTTC; CDR3aa: CATSDSGLNVETQYF; abundance: many; v_gene: TRBV24-1; d_gene: NA; j_gene: TRBJ2-5